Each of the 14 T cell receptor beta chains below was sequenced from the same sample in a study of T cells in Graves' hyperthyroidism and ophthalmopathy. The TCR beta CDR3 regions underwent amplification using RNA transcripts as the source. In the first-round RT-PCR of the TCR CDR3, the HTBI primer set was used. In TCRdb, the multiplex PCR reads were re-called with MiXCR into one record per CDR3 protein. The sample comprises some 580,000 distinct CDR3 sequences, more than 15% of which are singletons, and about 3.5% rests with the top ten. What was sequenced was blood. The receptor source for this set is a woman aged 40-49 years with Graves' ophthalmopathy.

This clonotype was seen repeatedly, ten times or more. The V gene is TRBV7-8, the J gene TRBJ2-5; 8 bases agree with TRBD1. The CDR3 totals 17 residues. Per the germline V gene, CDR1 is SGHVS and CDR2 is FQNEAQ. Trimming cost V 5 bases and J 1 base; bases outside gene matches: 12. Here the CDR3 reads CASSPNSWTGCQETQYF. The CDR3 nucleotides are TGTGCCAGCAGCCCCAACTCGTGGACAGGGTGCCAAGAGACCCAGTACTTC.

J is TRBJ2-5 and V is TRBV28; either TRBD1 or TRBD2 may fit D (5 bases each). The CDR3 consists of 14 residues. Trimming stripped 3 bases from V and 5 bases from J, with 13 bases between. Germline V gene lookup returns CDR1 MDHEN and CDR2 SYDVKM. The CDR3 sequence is CASSFGTPIETQYF. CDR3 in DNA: TGTGCCAGCAGTTTCGGGACCCCGATCGAGACCCAGTACTTC.

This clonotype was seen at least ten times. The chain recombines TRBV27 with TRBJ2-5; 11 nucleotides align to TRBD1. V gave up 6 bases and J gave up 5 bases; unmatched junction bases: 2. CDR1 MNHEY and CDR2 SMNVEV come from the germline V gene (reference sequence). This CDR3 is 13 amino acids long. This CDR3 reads CASRRDRGETQYF. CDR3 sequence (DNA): TGTGCCAGCAGAAGGGACAGGGGGGAGACCCAGTACTTC.

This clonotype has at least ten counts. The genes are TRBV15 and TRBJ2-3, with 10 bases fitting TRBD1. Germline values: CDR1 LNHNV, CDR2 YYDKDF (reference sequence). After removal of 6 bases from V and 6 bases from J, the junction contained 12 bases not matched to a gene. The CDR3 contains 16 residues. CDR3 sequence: CATSTGTGDGIDTQYF. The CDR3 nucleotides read TGTGCCACCAGTACCGGGACAGGGGATGGGATCGATACGCAGTATTTT.

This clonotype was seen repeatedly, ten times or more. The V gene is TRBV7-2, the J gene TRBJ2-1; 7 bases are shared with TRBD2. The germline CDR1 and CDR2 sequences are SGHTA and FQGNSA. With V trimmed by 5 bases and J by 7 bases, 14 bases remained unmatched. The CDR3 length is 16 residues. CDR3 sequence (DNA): TGTGCCAGCAGCCCCGGACTAGGGCGGGGCTCGAATGAGCAGTTCTTC. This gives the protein CASSPGLGRGSNEQFF.

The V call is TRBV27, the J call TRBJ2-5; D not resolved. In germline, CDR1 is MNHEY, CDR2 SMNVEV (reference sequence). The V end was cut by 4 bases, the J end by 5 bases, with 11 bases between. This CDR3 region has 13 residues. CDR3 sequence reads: CASSSARRETQYF. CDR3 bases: TGTGCCAGCAGTTCGGCCAGGCGGGAGACCCAGTACTTC.

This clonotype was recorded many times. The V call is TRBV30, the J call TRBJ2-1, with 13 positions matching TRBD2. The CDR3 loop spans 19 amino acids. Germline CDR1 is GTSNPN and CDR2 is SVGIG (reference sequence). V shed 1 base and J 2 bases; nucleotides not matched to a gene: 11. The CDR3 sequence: CAWSGGEGLAGVPYNEQFF. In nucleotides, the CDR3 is TGTGCCTGGAGTGGGGGGGAAGGACTAGCGGGGGTCCCCTACAATGAGCAGTTCTTC.

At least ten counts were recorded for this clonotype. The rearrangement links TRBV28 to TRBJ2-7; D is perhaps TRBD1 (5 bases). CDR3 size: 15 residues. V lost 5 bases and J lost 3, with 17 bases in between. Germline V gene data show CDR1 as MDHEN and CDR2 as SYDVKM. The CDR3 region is CASSPWGRGHYEQYF. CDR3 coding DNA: TGTGCCAGCAGTCCCTGGGGTAGGGGTCACTACGAGCAGTACTTC.

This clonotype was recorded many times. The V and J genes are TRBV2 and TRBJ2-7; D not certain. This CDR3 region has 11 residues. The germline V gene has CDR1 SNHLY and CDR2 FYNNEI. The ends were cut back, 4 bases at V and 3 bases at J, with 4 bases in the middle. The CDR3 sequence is CASSVFYEQYF. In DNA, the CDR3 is TGTGCCAGCAGTGTCTTCTACGAGCAGTACTTC.

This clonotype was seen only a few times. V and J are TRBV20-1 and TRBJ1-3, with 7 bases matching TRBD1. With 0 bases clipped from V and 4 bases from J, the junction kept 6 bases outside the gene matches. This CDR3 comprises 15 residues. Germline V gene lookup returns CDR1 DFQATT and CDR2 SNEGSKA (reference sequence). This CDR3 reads CSARELKTGGNTIYF. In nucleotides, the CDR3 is TGCAGTGCTAGAGAACTCAAGACAGGGGGAAACACCATATATTTT.

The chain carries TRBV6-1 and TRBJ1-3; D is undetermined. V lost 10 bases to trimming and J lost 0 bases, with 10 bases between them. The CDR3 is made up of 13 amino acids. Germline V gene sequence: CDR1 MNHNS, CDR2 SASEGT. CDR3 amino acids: CAILQDSGNTIYF. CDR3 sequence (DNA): TGTGCCATCTTGCAGGACTCTGGAAACACCATATATTTT.

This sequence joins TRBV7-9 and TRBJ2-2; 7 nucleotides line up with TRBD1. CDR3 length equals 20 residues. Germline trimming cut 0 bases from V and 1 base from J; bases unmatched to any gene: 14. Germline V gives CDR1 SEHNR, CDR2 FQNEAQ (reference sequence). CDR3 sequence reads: CASSLAILTGPSRNTGELFF. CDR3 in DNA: TGTGCCAGCAGCTTAGCTATTTTGACAGGGCCCTCTCGGAACACCGGGGAGCTGTTTTTT.

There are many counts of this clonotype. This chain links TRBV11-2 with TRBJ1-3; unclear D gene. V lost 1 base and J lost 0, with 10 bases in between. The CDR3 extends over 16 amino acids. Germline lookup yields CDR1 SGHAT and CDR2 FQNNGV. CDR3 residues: CASSLASGLSGNTIYF. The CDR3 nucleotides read TGTGCCAGCAGCTTAGCGTCAGGCCTCTCTGGAAACACCATATATTTT.

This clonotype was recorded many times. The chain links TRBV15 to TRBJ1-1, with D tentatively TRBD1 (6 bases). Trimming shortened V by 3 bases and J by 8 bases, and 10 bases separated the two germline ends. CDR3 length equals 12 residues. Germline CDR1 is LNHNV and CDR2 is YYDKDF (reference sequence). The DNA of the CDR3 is TGTGCCACCAGCAGGTTACAGGGAGAAGCTTTCTTT. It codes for CATSRLQGEAFF.